Each of the 18 T cell receptor beta chains below was sequenced from the same sample in a study of T cells in Graves' hyperthyroidism and ophthalmopathy. RNA transcripts served as the template for amplifying TCR beta CDR3 regions. The TCR CDR3 was amplified in a first-round RT-PCR using the HTBI primer set. TCRdb re-called the multiplex PCR reads through MiXCR, storing one row per CDR3 protein. The sample records about 290,000 distinct CDR3 sequences, roughly 13% being singletons. The specimen sequenced was blood. Source of these receptors: a woman in her forties with Graves' hyperthyroidism.

Ten or more counts support this clonotype. The V and J genes are TRBV6-1 and TRBJ1-1; TRBD1 matches 8 bases. Per germline, CDR1 MNHNS and CDR2 SASEGT. V lost 6 bases to trimming and J lost 1 base; unmatched junction nucleotides: 4. CDR3 length equals 14 residues. Written as DNA, the CDR3 is TGTGCCAGCAGAGGGGGACAGGCGAACACTGAAGCTTTCTTT. It yields the protein CASRGGQANTEAFF.

This sequence joins TRBV25-1 and TRBJ2-1, with 7 bases aligning to TRBD2. CDR1 is MGHDK and CDR2 is SYGVNS in the germline V gene. The junction had 4 bases not matched to a gene; V was cut back by 2 bases and J by 0 bases. CDR3 length: 16 residues. In nucleotides, the CDR3 is TGTGCCAGCAGTGAAAACCGCGGGAGCTCCTACAATGAGCAGTTCTTC. Its protein product is CASSENRGSSYNEQFF.

This clonotype was detected many times. V and J are TRBV10-3 and TRBJ1-4, with 12 bases identical to TRBD1. V trimming: 6 bases; J trimming: 5 bases; junction bases outside the gene matches: 1. CDR3 length: 14 amino acids. CDR1 ENHRY and CDR2 SYGVKD come from the germline V gene. CDR3 bases: TGTGCCATCAGGGGACAGGGGGCGAATGAAAAACTGTTTTTT. Its protein is CAIRGQGANEKLFF.

This clonotype was observed many times. This chain links TRBV20-1 with TRBJ2-1; 7 bases map to TRBD2. CDR3 size: 13 residues. The germline gives CDR1 DFQATT, CDR2 SNEGSKA (reference sequence). The CDR3 region is CSLGGGGGDEQFF. CDR3 nucleotides: TGCAGCCTTGGGGGGGGAGGAGGCGATGAGCAGTTCTTC.

This clonotype was seen repeatedly, ten times or more. V is TRBV2 and J is TRBJ2-1; a possible D gene is TRBD2 (5 bases). This CDR3 is 12 amino acids long. Trimming removed 7 bases from V and 7 bases from J, with 11 bases in between. The germline CDR1 and CDR2 sequences are SNHLY and FYNNEI. CDR3 in amino acids: CASIPGSNEQFF. The CDR3 nucleotides read TGTGCCAGCATCCCGGGATCAAATGAGCAGTTCTTC.

This clonotype came up many times. The chain has TRBV2 and TRBJ1-5; 9 bases map to TRBD1. The CDR3 extends over 15 amino acids. V gave up 4 bases and J gave up 5 bases; unmatched junction bases: 6. Germline V lookup: CDR1 SNHLY, CDR2 FYNNEI. In DNA form, the CDR3 reads TGTGCCAGCAGTGCCCGCGACAGGGGGGATCAGCCCCAGCATTTT. It is translated as CASSARDRGDQPQHF.

At least ten counts were recorded for this clonotype. The V and J genes are TRBV12-3 or TRBV12-4 and TRBJ1-4; tentatively, D is TRBD1 (6 bases). Between the trimmed V and J ends, which lost 5 bases and 8 bases, there was a span of 15 bases. This CDR3 has 14 amino acids. The DNA for the CDR3 is TGTGCCAGCAGTCAGGAGGGGGAGAGAGAAAAACTGTTTTTT. This gives the protein CASSQEGEREKLFF.

The chain uses TRBV27 and TRBJ2-2; 9 bases are shared with TRBD2. Looked up from germline, CDR1 is MNHEY and CDR2 is SMNVEV (reference sequence). Unmatched junction bases numbered 7, after V lost 5 bases and J lost 3 bases. CDR3 size: 16 residues. CDR3 DNA sequence: TGTGCCAGCAGTCCCCTGACTAGCGGAGACACCGGGGAGCTGTTTTTT. Amino acid sequence: CASSPLTSGDTGELFF.

This clonotype was detected only a few times. This chain connects TRBV12-3 or TRBV12-4 to TRBJ2-7; the D gene could be TRBD1 or TRBD2 (5 bases each). The CDR3 totals 16 residues. Trimming removed 5 bases at V and 0 bases at J, with 17 bases between. CDR3 nucleotides: TGTGCCAGCAGTGCTCGGGGATTTCAGGGCTCCTACGAGCAGTACTTC. This encodes CASSARGFQGSYEQYF.

This clonotype was found many times. The CDR3 region has the DNA TGTGCCAGCAGTTTCGGCCTTGGGGAAAAACTGTTTTTT. Its translation: CASSFGLGEKLFF. The chain joins TRBV27 to TRBJ1-4; D is ambiguous. V was clipped by 3 bases and J by 8 bases, with 10 bases between them. Germline V gene lookup returns CDR1 MNHEY and CDR2 SMNVEV (reference sequence). The CDR3 runs 13 residues.

This clonotype was detected ten times or more. The chain has TRBV2 and TRBJ1-2, with D possibly matching TRBD1 (5 bases). The germline CDR1 and CDR2 sequences are SNHLY and FYNNEI. V lost 8 bases and J lost 2, with 9 bases in between. This CDR3 has 12 residues. In nucleotides, the CDR3 is TGTGCCAGCGGCAGGGAAAACTATGGCTACACCTTC. Translating gives CASGRENYGYTF.

This clonotype was found a few times. CDR3 in DNA: TGCAGTGCTAGCAACAGTGGAAACTATGGCTACACCTTC. Its translation: CSASNSGNYGYTF. The chain carries TRBV20-1 and TRBJ1-2; D unclear. Trimming took off 3 bases at V and 2 bases at J, with 10 bases between the two ends. There are 13 residues in the CDR3. From germline, CDR1 is DFQATT and CDR2 SNEGSKA (reference sequence).

V gene TRBV24-1 combines with J gene TRBJ2-3; D not resolved. The germline gives CDR1 KGHDR, CDR2 SFDVKD. The CDR3 runs to 13 residues. Trimming removed 5 bases at V and 3 bases at J, with 8 bases between. CDR3 sequence reads: CATSGTVTDTQYF. In nucleotides, the CDR3 is TGTGCCACCAGTGGAACAGTGACAGATACGCAGTATTTT.

This clonotype turned up a few times. V usage is TRBV19 and J usage is TRBJ2-3; either TRBD1 or TRBD2 may supply D (6 bases each). The CDR3 has 17 amino acids. The V gene's germline CDR1 is LNHDA and CDR2 SQIVND (reference sequence). V was shortened by 2 bases and J by 3 bases, with 18 bases between the two germline ends. The CDR3 DNA follows: TGTGCCAGTAGTATAACCCTACGGGGGCGCAAGACAGATACGCAGTATTTT. As protein: CASSITLRGRKTDTQYF.

This clonotype has a count of ten or more. V and J are TRBV3-1 and TRBJ2-3; 10 bases are shared with TRBD1. The CDR3 runs to 15 residues. V shed 7 bases and J 4 bases; nucleotides not matched to a gene: 8. CDR1 LGHDT and CDR2 YNNKEL come from the germline V gene (reference sequence). The CDR3 reads CASTRTGGSADTQYF. Here the CDR3 DNA reads TGTGCCAGCACCCGGACAGGGGGGTCGGCAGATACGCAGTATTTT.

This clonotype was recorded a few times. The V and J genes are TRBV5-1 and TRBJ2-3; 13 nucleotides match TRBD2. V was clipped by 4 bases and J by 3 bases; unmatched bases: 5. Germline lookup yields CDR1 SGHRS and CDR2 YFSETQ. The CDR3 covers 16 residues. The CDR3 DNA follows: TGCGCCAGCAGCCCAGGGACTAGCGGGATTACAGATACGCAGTATTTT. Its translation: CASSPGTSGITDTQYF.

This clonotype was found many times. The chain uses TRBV28 and TRBJ2-7, with D unclear. The CDR3 extends over 14 amino acids. Germline V CDR1 and CDR2: MDHEN, SYDVKM. V lost 7 bases to trimming and J lost 4 bases, with 17 bases between them. CDR3 sequence (DNA): TGTGCCAGCACCATTGGGGTCGCTGGTTACGAGCAGTACTTC. It specifies CASTIGVAGYEQYF.

The gene calls are TRBV27 and TRBJ2-7; D is perhaps TRBD2 (6 bases). The germline CDR1 and CDR2 sequences are MNHEY and SMNVEV (reference sequence). Trimming cost V 5 bases and J 10 bases, with 15 bases left between them. This CDR3 is 12 amino acids long. The CDR3 region is CASSPTRRDQYF. In DNA, the CDR3 is TGTGCCAGCAGTCCTACTAGGAGGGATCAGTACTTC.